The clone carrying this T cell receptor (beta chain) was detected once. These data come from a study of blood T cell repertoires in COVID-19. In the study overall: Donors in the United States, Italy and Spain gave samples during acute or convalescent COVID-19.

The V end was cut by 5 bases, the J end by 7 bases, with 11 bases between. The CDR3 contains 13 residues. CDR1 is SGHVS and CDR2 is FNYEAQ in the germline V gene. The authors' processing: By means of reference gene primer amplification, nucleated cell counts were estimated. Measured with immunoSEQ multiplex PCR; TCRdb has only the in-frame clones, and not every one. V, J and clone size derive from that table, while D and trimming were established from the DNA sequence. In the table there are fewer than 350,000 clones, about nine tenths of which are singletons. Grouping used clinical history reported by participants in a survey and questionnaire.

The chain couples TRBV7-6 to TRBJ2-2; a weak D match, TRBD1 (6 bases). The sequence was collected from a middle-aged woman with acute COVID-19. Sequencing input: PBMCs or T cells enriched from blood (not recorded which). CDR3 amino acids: CASSTTGLGELFF. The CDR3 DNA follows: TGTGCCAGCAGCACCACAGGGCTCGGGGAGCTGTTTTTT.